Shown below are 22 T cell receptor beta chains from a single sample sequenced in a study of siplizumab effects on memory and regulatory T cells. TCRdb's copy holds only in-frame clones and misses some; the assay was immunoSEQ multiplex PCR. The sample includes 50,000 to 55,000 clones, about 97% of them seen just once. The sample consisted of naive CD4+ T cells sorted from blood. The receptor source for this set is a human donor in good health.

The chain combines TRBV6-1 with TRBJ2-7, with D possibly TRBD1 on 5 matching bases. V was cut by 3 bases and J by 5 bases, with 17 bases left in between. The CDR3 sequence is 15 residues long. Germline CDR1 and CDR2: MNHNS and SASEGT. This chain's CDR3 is CASSDPPRVMHEQYF. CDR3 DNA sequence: TGTGCCAGCAGTGATCCCCCCAGGGTGATGCACGAGCAGTACTTC.

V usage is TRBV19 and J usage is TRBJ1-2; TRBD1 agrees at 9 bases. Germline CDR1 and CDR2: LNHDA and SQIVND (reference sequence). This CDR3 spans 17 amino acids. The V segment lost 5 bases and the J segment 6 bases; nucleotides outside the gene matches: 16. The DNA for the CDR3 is TGTGCCAGTAGTGGTACAGGGGGCATATTAACCTACGATGGCTACACCTTC. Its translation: CASSGTGGILTYDGYTF.

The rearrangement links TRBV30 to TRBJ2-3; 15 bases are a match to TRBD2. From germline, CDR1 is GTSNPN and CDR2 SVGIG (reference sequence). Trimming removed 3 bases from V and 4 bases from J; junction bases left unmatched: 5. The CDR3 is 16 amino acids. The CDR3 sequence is CAWSPGLAGGPDTQYF. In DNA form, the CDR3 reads TGTGCCTGGAGCCCAGGACTAGCGGGAGGGCCAGATACGCAGTATTTT.

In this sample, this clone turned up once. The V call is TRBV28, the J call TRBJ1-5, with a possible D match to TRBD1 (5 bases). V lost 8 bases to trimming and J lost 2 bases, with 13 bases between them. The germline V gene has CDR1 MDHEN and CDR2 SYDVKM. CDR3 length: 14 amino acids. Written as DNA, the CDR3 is TGTGCCAGCGGGGAAACAGGTGGCAATCAGCCCCAGCATTTT. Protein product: CASGETGGNQPQHF.

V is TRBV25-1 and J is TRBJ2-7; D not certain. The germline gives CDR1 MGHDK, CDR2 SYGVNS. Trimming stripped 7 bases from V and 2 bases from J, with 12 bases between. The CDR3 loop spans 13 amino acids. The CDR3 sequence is CASKGDAPYEQYF. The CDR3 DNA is TGTGCCAGCAAGGGTGACGCGCCCTACGAGCAGTACTTC.

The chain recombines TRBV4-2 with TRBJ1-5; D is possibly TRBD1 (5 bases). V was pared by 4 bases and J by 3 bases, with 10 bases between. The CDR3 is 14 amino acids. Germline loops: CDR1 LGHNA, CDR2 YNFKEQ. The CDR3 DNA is TGTGCCAGCAGCCCGAGGACAACCAATCAGCCCCAGCATTTT. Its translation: CASSPRTTNQPQHF.

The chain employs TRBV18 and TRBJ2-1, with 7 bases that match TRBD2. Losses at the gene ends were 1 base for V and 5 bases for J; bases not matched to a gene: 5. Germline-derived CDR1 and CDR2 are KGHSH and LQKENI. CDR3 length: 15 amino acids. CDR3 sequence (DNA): TGTGCCAGCTCACCACTTCTAGCGGCCAACAATGAGCAGTTCTTC. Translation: CASSPLLAANNEQFF. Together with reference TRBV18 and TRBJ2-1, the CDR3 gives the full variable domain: NAGVMQNPRHLVRRRGQEARLRCSPMKGHSHVYWYRQLPEEGLKFMVYLQKENIIDESGMPKERFSAEFPKEGPSILRIQQVVRGDSAAYFCASSPLLAANNEQFFGPGTRLTVL.

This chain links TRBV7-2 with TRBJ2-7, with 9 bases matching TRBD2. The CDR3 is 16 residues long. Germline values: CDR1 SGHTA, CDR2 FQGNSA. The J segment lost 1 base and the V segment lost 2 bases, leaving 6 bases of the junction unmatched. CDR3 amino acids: CASSLIAAGGSYEQYF. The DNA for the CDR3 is TGTGCCAGCAGCTTAATAGCGGCGGGAGGGTCCTACGAGCAGTACTTC.

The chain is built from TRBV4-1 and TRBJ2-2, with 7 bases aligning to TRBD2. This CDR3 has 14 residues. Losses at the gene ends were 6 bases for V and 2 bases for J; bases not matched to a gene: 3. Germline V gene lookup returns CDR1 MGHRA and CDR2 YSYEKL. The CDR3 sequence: CASSSGLNTGELFF. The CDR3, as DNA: TGCGCCAGCAGTTCGGGACTAAACACCGGGGAGCTGTTTTTT.

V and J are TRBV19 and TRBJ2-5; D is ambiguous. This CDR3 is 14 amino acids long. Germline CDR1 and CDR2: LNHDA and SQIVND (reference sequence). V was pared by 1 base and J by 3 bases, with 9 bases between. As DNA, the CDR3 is TGTGCCAGTAGTATAGGGGATTGGGAAGAGACCCAGTACTTC. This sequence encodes CASSIGDWEETQYF.

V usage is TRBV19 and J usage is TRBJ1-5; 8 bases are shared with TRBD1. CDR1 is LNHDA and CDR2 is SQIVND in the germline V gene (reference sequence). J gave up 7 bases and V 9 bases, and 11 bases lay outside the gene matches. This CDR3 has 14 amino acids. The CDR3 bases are TGTGCCAGCAGAACCGGACAGGGCAGACAGCCCCAGCATTTT. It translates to CASRTGQGRQPQHF.

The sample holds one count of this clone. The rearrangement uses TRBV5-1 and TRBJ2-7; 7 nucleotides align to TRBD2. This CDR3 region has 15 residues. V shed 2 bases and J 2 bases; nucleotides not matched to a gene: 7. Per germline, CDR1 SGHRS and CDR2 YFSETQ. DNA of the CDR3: TGCGCCAGCAGCTTACTAGCGCGAGGCGCCTACGAGCAGTACTTC. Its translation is CASSLLARGAYEQYF.

Written as DNA, the CDR3 is TGTGCCAAAGAGCTAGCGGGTGACACAGATACGCAGTATTTT. Its protein is CAKELAGDTDTQYF. The V and J genes are TRBV7-9 and TRBJ2-3; 8 bases fit TRBD2. This CDR3 is 14 amino acids long. CDR1 SEHNR and CDR2 FQNEAQ come from the germline V gene (reference sequence). Unmatched junction bases numbered 8, after V lost 10 bases and J lost 2 bases.

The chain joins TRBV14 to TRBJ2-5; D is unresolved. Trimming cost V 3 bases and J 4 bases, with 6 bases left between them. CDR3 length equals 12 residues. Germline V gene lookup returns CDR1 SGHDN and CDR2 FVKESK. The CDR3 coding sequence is TGTGCCAGCAGCCACGTCATAGAGACCCAGTACTTC. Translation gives CASSHVIETQYF.

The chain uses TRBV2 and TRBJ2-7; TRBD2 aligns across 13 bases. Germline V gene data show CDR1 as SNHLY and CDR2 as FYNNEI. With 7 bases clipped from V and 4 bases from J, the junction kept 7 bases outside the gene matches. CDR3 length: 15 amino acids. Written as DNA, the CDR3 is TGTGCCAGCACCTCCGGGACTAGCGGGACGTACGAGCAGTACTTC. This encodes CASTSGTSGTYEQYF.

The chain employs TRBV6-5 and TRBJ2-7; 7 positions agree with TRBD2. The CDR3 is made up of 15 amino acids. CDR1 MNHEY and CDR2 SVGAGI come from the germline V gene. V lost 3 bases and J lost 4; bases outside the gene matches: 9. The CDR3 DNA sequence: TGTGCCAGCAGTTATGGGGGAGGGCCGGGGTACGAGCAGTACTTC. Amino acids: CASSYGGGPGYEQYF.

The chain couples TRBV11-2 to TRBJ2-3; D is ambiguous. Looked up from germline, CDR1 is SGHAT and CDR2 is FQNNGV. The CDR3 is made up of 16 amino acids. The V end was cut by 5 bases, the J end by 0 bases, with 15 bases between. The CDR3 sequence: CASSANQYSSTDTQYF. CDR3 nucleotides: TGTGCCAGCAGCGCGAATCAATACTCCAGCACAGATACGCAGTATTTT.

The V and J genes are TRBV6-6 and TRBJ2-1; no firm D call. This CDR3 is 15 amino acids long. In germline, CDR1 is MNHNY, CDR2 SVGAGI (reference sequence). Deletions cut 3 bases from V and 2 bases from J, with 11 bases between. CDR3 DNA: TGTGCCAGCAGTTATTTCTCGCTGCCCTACAATGAGCAGTTCTTC. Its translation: CASSYFSLPYNEQFF.

The CDR3 DNA sequence: TGTGCCAGCAGCCGTCAACTTGGGGGCCAAACAAACTCTGGAAACACCATATATTTT. Translation: CASSRQLGGQTNSGNTIYF. The chain recombines TRBV9 with TRBJ1-3; weak D call: TRBD1 (6 bases). The CDR3 spans 19 residues. The V gene lost 4 bases and the J gene lost 0 bases, with 23 bases spanning the gap. From germline, CDR1 is SGDLS and CDR2 YYNGEE. Full variable domain (missing parts from reference TRBV9 and TRBJ1-3): DSGVTQTPKHLITATGQRVTLRCSPRSGDLSVYWYQQSLDQGLQFLIQYYNGEERAKGNILERFSAQQFPDLHSELNLSSLELGDSALYFCASSRQLGGQTNSGNTIYFGEGSWLTVV.

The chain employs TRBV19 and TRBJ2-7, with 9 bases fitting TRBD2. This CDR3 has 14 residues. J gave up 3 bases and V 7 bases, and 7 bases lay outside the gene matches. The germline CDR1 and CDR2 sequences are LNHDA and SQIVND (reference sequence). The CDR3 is CASKESSGGYEQYF. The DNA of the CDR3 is TGTGCCAGTAAGGAGAGTAGCGGGGGCTACGAGCAGTACTTC.

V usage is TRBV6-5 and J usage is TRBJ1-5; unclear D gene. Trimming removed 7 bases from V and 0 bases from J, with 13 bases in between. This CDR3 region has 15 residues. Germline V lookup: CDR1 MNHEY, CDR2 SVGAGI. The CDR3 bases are TGTGCCAGCACCTCTAACGGGGTTAGCAATCAGCCCCAGCATTTT. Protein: CASTSNGVSNQPQHF.

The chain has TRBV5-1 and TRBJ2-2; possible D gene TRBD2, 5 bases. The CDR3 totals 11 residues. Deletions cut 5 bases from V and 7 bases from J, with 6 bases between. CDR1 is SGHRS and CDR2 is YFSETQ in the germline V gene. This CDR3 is CASRSGGELFF. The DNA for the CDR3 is TGCGCCAGCAGGAGCGGCGGGGAGCTGTTTTTT.